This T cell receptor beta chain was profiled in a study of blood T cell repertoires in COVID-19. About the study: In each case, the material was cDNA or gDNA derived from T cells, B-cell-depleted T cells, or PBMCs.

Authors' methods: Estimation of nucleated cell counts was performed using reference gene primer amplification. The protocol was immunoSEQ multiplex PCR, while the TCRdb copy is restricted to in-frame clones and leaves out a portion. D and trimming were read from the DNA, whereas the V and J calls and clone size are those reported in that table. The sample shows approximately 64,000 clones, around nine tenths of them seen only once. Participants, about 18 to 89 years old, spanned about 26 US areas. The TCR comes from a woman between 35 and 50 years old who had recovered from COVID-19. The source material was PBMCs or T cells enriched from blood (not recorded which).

CDR3 DNA: TGTGCCACCAGCAGAGATATGAACACTGAAGCTTTCTTT. Translation: CATSRDMNTEAFF. The chain combines TRBV15 with TRBJ1-1; D gene ambiguous. Germline V gene sequence: CDR1 LNHNV, CDR2 YYDKDF (reference sequence). Trimming cost V 0 bases and J 0 bases, with 2 bases left between them. This CDR3 is 13 amino acids long.